This T cell receptor beta chain was sequenced in a study of T cell repertoires in cytomegalovirus infection. Study-level information: Carrying CMV and the relevant HLA type showed in public TCR beta signatures.

TCRdb passed the reads through MiXCR, listing each CDR3 protein once. The table has roughly 340,000 distinct CDR3 sequences, around 29% seen once. This CDR3 is 15 amino acids long. V was cut by 0 bases and J by 4 bases, with 11 bases left in between. Germline CDR1 MGHRA, CDR2 YSYEKL. Regarding this clonotype: Antigen unknown.

This specimen was cultured PBMCs, taken from culture after CMV antigen stimulation. This receptor was obtained from a human donor in good health (CMV status not recorded). Some clones in this sample may be carry-over from other donors' samples. V and J are TRBV4-1 and TRBJ2-3, with D maybe TRBD2 (5 bases). This CDR3 reads CASSQDDTRADTQYF. The CDR3 DNA sequence: TGCGCCAGCAGCCAAGACGACACTAGAGCAGATACGCAGTATTTT.